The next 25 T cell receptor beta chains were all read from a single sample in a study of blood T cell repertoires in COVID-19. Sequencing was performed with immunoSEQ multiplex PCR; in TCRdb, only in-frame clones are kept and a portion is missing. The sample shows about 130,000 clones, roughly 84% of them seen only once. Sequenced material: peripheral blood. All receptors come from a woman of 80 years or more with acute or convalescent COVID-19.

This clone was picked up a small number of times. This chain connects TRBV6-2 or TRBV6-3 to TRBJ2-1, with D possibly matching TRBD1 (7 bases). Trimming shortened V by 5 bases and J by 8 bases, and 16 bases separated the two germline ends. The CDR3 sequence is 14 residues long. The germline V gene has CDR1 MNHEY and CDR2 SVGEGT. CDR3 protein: CASSRRTGGDEQFF. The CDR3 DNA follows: TGTGCCAGCAGTAGGAGGACAGGAGGGGATGAGCAGTTCTTC.

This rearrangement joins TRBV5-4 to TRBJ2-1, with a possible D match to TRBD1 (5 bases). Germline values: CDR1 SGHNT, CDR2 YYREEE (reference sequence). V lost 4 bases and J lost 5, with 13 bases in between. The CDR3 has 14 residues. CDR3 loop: CASSRGEADNEQFF. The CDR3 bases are TGTGCCAGCAGCAGGGGTGAGGCGGACAATGAGCAGTTCTTC.

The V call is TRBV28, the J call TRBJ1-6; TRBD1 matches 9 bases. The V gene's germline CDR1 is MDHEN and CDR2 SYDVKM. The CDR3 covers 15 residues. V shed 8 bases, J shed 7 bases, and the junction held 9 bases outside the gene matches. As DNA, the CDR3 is TGTGCCAGCCTTAATAACAGGGGGCAAAATTCACCCCTCCACTTT. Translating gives CASLNNRGQNSPLHF.

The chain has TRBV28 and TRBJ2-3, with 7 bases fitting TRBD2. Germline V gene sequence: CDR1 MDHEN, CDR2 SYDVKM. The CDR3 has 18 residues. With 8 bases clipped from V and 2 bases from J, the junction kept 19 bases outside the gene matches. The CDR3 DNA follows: TGTGCCAGCTCATTATGGGGCTTGGCTAGCGGCGTCACAGATACGCAGTATTTT. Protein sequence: CASSLWGLASGVTDTQYF.

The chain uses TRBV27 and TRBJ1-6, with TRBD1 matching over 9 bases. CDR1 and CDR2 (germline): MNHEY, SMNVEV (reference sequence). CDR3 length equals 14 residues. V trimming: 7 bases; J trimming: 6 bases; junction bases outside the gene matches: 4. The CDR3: CASKRDRVNSPLHF. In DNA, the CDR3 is TGTGCCAGCAAACGGGACAGGGTTAATTCACCCCTCCACTTT.

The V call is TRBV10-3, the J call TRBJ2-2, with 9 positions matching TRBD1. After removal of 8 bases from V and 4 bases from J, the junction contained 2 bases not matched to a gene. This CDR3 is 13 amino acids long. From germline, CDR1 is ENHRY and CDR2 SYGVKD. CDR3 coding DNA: TGTGCCATCGGACAGGGGACCACCGGGGAGCTGTTTTTT. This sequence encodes CAIGQGTTGELFF.

CDR3 sequence: CASSDQPGLASYTQYF. Here the CDR3 DNA reads TGTGCCAGCAGTGACCAACCGGGACTAGCTTCATATACGCAGTATTTT. The chain links TRBV6-4 to TRBJ2-3; 9 nucleotides align to TRBD2. Germline V gene data show CDR1 as MRHNA and CDR2 as SNTAGT. V shed 2 bases, J shed 7 bases, and the junction held 10 bases outside the gene matches. The CDR3 is 16 residues long.

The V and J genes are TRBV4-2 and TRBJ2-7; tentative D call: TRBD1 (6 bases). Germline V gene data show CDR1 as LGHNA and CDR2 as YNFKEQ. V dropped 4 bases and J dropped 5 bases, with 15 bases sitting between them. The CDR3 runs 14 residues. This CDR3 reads CASSLRQGQNEQYF. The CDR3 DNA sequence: TGTGCCAGCAGCCTCCGTCAAGGACAGAACGAGCAGTACTTC.

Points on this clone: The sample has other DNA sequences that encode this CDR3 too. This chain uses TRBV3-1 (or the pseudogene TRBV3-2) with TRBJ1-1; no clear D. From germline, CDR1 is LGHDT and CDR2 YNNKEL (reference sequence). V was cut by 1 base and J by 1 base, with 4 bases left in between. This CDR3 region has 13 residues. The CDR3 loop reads CASSQGQNTEAFF. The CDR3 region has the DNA TGTGCCAGCAGCCAAGGACAGAACACTGAAGCTTTCTTT.

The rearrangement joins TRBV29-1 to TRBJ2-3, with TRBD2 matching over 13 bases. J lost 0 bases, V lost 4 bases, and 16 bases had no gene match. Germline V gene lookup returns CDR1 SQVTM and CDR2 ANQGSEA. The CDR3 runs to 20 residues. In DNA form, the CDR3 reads TGCAGCGTTGGAGGGGGGTCAGGACTAGCGGGAGTATGGAGCACAGATACGCAGTATTTT. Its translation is CSVGGGSGLAGVWSTDTQYF.

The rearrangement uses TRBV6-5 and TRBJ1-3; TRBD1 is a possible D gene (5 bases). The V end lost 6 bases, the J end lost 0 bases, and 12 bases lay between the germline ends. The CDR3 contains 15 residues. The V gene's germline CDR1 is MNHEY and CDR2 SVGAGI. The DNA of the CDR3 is TGTGCCAGCAGGTCAGACAGATACTCTGGAAACACCATATATTTT. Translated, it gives CASRSDRYSGNTIYF.

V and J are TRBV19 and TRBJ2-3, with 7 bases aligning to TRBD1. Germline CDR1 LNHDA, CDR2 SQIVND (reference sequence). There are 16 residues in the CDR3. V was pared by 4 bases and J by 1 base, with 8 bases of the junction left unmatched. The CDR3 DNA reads TGTGCCAGTAGTAAGGGACAGCCACTCGGCACAGATACGCAGTATTTT. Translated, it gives CASSKGQPLGTDTQYF.

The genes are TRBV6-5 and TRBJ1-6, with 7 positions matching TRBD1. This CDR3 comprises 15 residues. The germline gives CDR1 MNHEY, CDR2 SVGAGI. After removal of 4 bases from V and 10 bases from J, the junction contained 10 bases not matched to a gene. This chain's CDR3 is CASSFGTHRGSPLHF. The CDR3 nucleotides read TGTGCCAGCAGTTTCGGGACCCACAGGGGCTCACCCCTCCACTTT.

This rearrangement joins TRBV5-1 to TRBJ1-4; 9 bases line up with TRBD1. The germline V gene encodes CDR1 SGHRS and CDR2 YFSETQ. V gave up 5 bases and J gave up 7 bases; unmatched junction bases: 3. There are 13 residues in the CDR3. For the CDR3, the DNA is TGCGCCAGCAGGTTGACAGGGGGTGAAAAACTGTTTTTT. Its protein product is CASRLTGGEKLFF. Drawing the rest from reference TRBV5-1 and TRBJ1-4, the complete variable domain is KAGVTQTPRYLIKTRGQQVTLSCSPISGHRSVSWYQQTPGQGLQFLFEYFSETQRNKGNFPGRFSGRQFSNSRSEMNVSTLELGDSALYLCASRLTGGEKLFFGSGTQLSVL.

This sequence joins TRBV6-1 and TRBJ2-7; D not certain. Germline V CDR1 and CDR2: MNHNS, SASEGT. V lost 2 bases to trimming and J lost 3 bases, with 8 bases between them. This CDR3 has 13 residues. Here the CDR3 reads CASSEKQNYEQYF. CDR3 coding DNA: TGTGCCAGCAGTGAAAAACAGAACTACGAGCAGTACTTC.

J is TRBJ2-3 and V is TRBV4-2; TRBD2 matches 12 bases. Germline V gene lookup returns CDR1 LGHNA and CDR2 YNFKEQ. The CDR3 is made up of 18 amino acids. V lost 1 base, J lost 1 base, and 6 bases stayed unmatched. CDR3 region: CASSQGLAGAIGTDTQYF. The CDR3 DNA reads TGTGCCAGCAGCCAAGGACTAGCGGGGGCAATTGGCACAGATACGCAGTATTTT.

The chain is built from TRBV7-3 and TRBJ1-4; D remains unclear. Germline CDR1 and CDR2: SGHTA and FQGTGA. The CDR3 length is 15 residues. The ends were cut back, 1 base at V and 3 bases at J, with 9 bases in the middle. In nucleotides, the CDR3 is TGTGCCAGCAGCTTAAGCGGGAAACCTAATGAAAAACTGTTTTTT. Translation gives CASSLSGKPNEKLFF. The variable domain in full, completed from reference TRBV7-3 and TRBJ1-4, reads GAGVSQTPSNKVTEKGKYVELRCDPISGHTALYWYRQSLGQGPEFLIYFQGTGAADDSGLPNDRFFAVRPEGSVSTLKIQRTERGDSAVYLCASSLSGKPNEKLFFGSGTQLSVL.

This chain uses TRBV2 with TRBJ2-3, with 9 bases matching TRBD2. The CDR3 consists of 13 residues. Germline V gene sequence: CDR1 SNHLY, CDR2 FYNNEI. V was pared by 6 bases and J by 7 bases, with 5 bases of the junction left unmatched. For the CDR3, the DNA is TGTGCCAGCAGGGCGGGGGGGCCTAATACGCAGTATTTT. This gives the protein CASRAGGPNTQYF. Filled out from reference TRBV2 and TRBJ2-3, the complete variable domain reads EPEVTQTPSHQVTQMGQEVILRCVPISNHLYFYWYRQILGQKVEFLVSFYNNEISEKSEIFDDQFSVERPDGSNFTLKIRSTKLEDSAMYFCASRAGGPNTQYFGPGTRLTVL.

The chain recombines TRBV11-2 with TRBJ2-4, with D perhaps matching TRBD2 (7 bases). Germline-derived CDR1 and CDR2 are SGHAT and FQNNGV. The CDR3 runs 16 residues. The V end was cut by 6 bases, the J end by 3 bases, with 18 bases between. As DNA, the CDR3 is TGTGCCAGCAGACCCGGGGGGCGCCCCGGCAAAAACATTCAGTACTTC. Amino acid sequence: CASRPGGRPGKNIQYF.

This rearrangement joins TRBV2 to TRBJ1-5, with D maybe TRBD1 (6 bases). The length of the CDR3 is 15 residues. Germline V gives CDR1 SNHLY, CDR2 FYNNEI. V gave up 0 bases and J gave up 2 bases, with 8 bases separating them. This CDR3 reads CASSEAAGGNQPQHF. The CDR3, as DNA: TGTGCCAGCAGTGAAGCGGCAGGGGGCAATCAGCCCCAGCATTTT. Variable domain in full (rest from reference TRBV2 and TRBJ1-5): EPEVTQTPSHQVTQMGQEVILRCVPISNHLYFYWYRQILGQKVEFLVSFYNNEISEKSEIFDDQFSVERPDGSNFTLKIRSTKLEDSAMYFCASSEAAGGNQPQHFGDGTRLSIL.

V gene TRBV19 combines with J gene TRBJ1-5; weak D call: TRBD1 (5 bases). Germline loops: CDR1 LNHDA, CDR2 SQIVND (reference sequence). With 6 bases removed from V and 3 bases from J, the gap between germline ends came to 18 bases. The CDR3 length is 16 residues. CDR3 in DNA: TGTGCCAGTAGGCCCTTAGGCAGGGCGGACAATCAGCCCCAGCATTTT. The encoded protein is CASRPLGRADNQPQHF.

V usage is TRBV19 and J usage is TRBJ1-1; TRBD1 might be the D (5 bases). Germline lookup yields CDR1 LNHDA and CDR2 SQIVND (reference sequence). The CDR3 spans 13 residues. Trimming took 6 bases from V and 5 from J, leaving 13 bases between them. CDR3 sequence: CASSSGGETEAFF. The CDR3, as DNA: TGTGCCAGTAGCTCCGGGGGAGAGACTGAAGCTTTCTTT.

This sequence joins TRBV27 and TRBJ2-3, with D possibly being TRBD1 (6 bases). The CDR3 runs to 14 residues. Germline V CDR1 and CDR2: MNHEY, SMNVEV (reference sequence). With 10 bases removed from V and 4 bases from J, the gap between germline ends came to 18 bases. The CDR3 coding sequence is TGTGCCACCCATATACAGGGAGCGTCAGATACGCAGTATTTT. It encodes CATHIQGASDTQYF.

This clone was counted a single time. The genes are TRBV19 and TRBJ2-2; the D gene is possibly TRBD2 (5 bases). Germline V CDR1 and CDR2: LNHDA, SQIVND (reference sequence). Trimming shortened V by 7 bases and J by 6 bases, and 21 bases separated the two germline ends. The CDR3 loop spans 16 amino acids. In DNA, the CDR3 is TGTGCCAGTACGTTCGGCGGGTCCGGTTATCCCGGGGAGCTGTTTTTT. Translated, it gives CASTFGGSGYPGELFF.

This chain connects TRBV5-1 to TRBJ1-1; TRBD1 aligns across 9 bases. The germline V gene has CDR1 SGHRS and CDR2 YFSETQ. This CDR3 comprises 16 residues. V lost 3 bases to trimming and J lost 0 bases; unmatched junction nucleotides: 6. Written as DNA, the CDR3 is TGCGCCAGCAGCTCACGGACAGGGGCGGTGAACACTGAAGCTTTCTTT. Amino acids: CASSSRTGAVNTEAFF.